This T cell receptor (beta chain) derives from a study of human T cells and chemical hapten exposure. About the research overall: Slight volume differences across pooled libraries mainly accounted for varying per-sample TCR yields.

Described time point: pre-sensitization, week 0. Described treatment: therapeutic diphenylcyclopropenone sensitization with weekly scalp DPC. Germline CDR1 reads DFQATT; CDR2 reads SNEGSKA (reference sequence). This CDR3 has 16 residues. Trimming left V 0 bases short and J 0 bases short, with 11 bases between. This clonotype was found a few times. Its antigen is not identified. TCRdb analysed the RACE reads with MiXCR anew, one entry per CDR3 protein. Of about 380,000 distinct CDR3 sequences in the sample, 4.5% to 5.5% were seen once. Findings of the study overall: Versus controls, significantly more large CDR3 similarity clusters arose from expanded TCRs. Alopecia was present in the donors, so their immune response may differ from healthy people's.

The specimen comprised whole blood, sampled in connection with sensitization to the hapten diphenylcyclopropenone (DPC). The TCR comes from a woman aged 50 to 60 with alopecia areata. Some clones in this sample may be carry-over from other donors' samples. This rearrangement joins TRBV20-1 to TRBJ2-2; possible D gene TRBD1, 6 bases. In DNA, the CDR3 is TGCAGTGCTAGAGATTATCGGACAGCGAACACCGGGGAGCTGTTTTTT. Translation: CSARDYRTANTGELFF.